This T cell receptor beta chain came from a study of T-cell memory formation after mild COVID-19. General observations from the study: The pre-infection memory compartment contained some responding clones, suggesting cross-reactive memory joined.

Turning to this clonotype: Its matching antigen is unknown.

TCRdb analysed the 5' RACE reads with MiXCR anew, one entry per CDR3 protein. This repertoire shows approximately 150,000 distinct CDR3 sequences, around 21% found once; its top ten account for 2% to 2.5%. This TCR was recovered from an adult woman who had mild COVID-19 (a few samples of this study predate the infection). Cell type and time point are not known. Source material: PBMCs or a T cell subset sorted from them (not recorded which).

Here the CDR3 reads CSVGLALTDTQYF. Written as DNA, the CDR3 is TGCAGCGTTGGACTAGCGCTGACAGATACGCAGTATTTT. This chain joins TRBV29-1 and TRBJ2-3; TRBD2 matches at 8 bases. CDR1 and CDR2 (germline): SQVTM, ANQGSEA. The CDR3 sequence is 13 residues long. Trimming at V came to 4 bases and at J to 3 bases, leaving 3 bases not matched to a gene.